Below, 14 T cell receptor beta chains from the same sample are listed, as sequenced in a study of T cells after yellow fever vaccination. MiXCR, run by TCRdb on the 5' RACE reads, gives a single entry per CDR3 protein. This table holds some 340,000 distinct CDR3 sequences, around 10% found once. This sample comprised CD4+ T cells sorted from PBMCs, obtained 45 days after the yellow fever booster vaccination. Receptor source: a man aged 18 to 30 who received the YFV17D yellow fever vaccine.

This clonotype was counted between two and nine times. V is TRBV5-4 and J is TRBJ2-5; D gene ambiguous. Trimming pared 0 bases from V and 4 bases from J, leaving 10 bases between. Germline V gene data show CDR1 as SGHNT and CDR2 as YYREEE (reference sequence). This CDR3 region has 14 residues. CDR3 protein: CASSLGPSVETQYF. The DNA of the CDR3 is TGTGCCAGCAGCTTGGGGCCTTCCGTAGAGACCCAGTACTTC.

This clonotype was detected ten times or more. This rearrangement joins TRBV4-3 to TRBJ2-1; 7 nucleotides align to TRBD2. The germline V gene encodes CDR1 LGHNA and CDR2 YSLEER. Trimming at V came to 0 bases and at J to 4 bases, leaving 3 bases not matched to a gene. The CDR3 is 15 residues long. CDR3 DNA sequence: TGCGCCAGCAGCCAAGAGCCAGCGGGGTACAATGAGCAGTTCTTC. Protein: CASSQEPAGYNEQFF.

This clonotype was detected a few times. The chain carries TRBV6-6 and TRBJ2-3; D call uncertain. This CDR3 contains 14 residues. Germline assignment: CDR1 MNHNY and CDR2 SVGAGI (reference sequence). V was cut by 6 bases and J by 4 bases, with 14 bases left in between. The CDR3 coding sequence is TGTGCCAGCAGGGCGGAAAGGGCCTCAGATACGCAGTATTTT. It specifies CASRAERASDTQYF.

The rearrangement joins TRBV27 to TRBJ1-1; the match to TRBD1 covers 9 bases. V trimming: 5 bases; J trimming: 7 bases; junction bases outside the gene matches: 8. This CDR3 region has 14 residues. CDR1 and CDR2 from the germline V gene are MNHEY and SMNVEV (reference sequence). CDR3 DNA: TGTGCCAGCAGTCCACAGGGGGCGGGGGGTGAAGCTTTCTTT. Protein: CASSPQGAGGEAFF.

In this sample, this clonotype turned up many times. This chain links TRBV7-8 with TRBJ2-5; TRBD2 matches 8 bases. Germline CDR1 is SGHVS and CDR2 is FQNEAQ. CDR3 length: 13 residues. Unmatched junction bases numbered 0, after V lost 5 bases and J lost 1 base. This CDR3 is CASSRGGQETQYF. The CDR3, as DNA: TGTGCCAGCAGCCGGGGGGGCCAAGAGACCCAGTACTTC.

This clonotype was seen more than once but under ten times. This chain uses TRBV18 with TRBJ2-7, with 7 bases fitting TRBD1. Unmatched junction bases numbered 4, after V lost 2 bases and J lost 3 bases. The CDR3 has 14 residues. Germline V gene sequence: CDR1 KGHSH, CDR2 LQKENI. CDR3 amino acids: CASSPSDRNYEQYF. The CDR3 nucleotides are TGTGCCAGCTCACCATCGGACAGGAACTACGAGCAGTACTTC.

The gene calls are TRBV6-6 and TRBJ2-7; D gene uncertain. The CDR3 spans 15 residues. Trimming left V 0 bases short and J 5 bases short, with 14 bases between. Germline-derived CDR1 and CDR2 are MNHNY and SVGAGI (reference sequence). CDR3 protein: CASSYSRVSKDEQYV. Here the CDR3 DNA reads TGTGCCAGCAGTTACTCCCGGGTCTCTAAGGACGAGCAGTACGTC.

The chain combines TRBV4-1 with TRBJ1-1; possibly TRBD1 for D (5 bases). V was shortened by 2 bases and J by 10 bases, with 20 bases between the two germline ends. The CDR3 totals 15 residues. From germline, CDR1 is MGHRA and CDR2 YSYEKL. This chain's CDR3 is CASSQPLDRTRGAFF. In DNA form, the CDR3 reads TGCGCCAGCAGCCAACCCCTTGACCGGACACGGGGAGCTTTCTTT.

In its sample, this clonotype was seen a few times. The genes are TRBV28 and TRBJ2-7; 10 bases line up with TRBD2. The CDR3 covers 15 residues. From germline, CDR1 is MDHEN and CDR2 SYDVKM. With V trimmed by 6 bases and J by 2 bases, 7 bases remained unmatched. As DNA, the CDR3 is TGTGCCAGCAGACGAAGCGGGGGGGTTACCTACGAGCAGTACGTC. Protein: CASRRSGGVTYEQYV.

This clonotype was seen ten or more times. The chain has TRBV7-6 and TRBJ2-3; D gene ambiguous. Germline V gene sequence: CDR1 SGHVS, CDR2 FNYEAQ. Between the trimmed V and J ends, which lost 1 base and 2 bases, there was a span of 10 bases. The CDR3 contains 15 residues. CDR3 in DNA: TGTGCCAGCAGCTTAGTCGTTAGTTACACAGATACGCAGTATTTT. It is translated as CASSLVVSYTDTQYF.

J is TRBJ1-5 and V is TRBV7-8; unclear D gene. The germline V gene has CDR1 SGHVS and CDR2 FQNEAQ. CDR3 size: 15 residues. V was cut by 1 base and J by 4 bases, with 11 bases left in between. CDR3 protein: CASSLGQAINQPQHF. CDR3 DNA: TGTGCCAGCAGCTTAGGGCAGGCCATTAATCAGCCCCAGCATTTT.

The chain couples TRBV29-1 to TRBJ2-2; D may be TRBD2 (7 bases). Trimming left V 4 bases short and J 4 bases short, with 16 bases between. Germline CDR1 and CDR2: SQVTM and ANQGSEA. There are 15 residues in the CDR3. The CDR3 region has the DNA TGCAGCGTTGTGCCCCGGGGGGCGAGCACCGGGGAGCTGTTTTTT. Protein: CSVVPRGASTGELFF.

The rearrangement joins TRBV2 to TRBJ2-3; D is ambiguous. CDR1 and CDR2 from the germline V gene are SNHLY and FYNNEI. Trimming shortened V by 8 bases and J by 7 bases, and 25 bases separated the two germline ends. The CDR3 is 16 residues long. The CDR3 loop reads CASRGGVLVNSYTQYF. DNA for the CDR3: TGTGCCAGCCGCGGTGGAGTTCTAGTCAATTCGTATACGCAGTATTTT.

This clonotype was counted a few times. This sequence joins TRBV7-2 and TRBJ2-3, with 8 bases aligning to TRBD2. V was clipped by 6 bases and J by 5 bases; unmatched bases: 7. CDR1 SGHTA and CDR2 FQGNSA come from the germline V gene. The CDR3 totals 14 residues. The CDR3 sequence: CASSLGGAIDTQYF. The CDR3, as DNA: TGTGCCAGCAGTCTCGGGGGGGCCATAGATACGCAGTATTTT.